The rows below give T cell receptor beta chains drawn from one sample of a study of molecular identifiers for immune sequencing clone quantification. TCRdb ran MiXCR on the PCR reads and lists one entry per CDR3 protein. The sample has more than 450,000 distinct CDR3 sequences, 20% to 25% seen once. Material: naive CD8+ T cells from blood, with Jurkat cell RNA spiked in. These receptors all stem from a human donor in good health. Some libraries in this study had Jurkat cell RNA spiked in. Both conserved end residues are part of each CDR3. A D gene is named only where the DNA matches it firmly. Clone size is given for some rows only: seen once, a few or many times, or a class if the clone is expanded.

V	J	size	D	CDR3	DNA
TRBV13	TRBJ2-7	NA	NA	CGSSTSYEQYF	TGTGGCAGCAGCACAAGTTACGAGCAGTACTTC
TRBV7-2	TRBJ2-1	NA	NA	CASSLNIRGFSYNEQFF	TGTGCCAGCAGCTTAAATATTCGCGGGTTCTCCTACAATGAGCAGTTCTTC
TRBV5-4	TRBJ2-5	many	TRBD1	CASSFTGTGQETQYF	TGTGCCAGCAGCTTTACCGGGACAGGCCAAGAGACCCAGTACTTC
TRBV12-3/TRBV12-4	TRBJ2-5	NA	TRBD2	CASSLARSSGGAAETQYF	TGTGCCAGCAGTTTAGCTCGGTCTAGCGGGGGGGCAGCCGAGACCCAGTACTTC
TRBV9	TRBJ2-7	many	TRBD2	CASSNSDSGRLYEQYF	TGTGCCAGCAGTAACAGTGATAGCGGGAGGTTGTACGAGCAGTACTTC
TRBV6-5	TRBJ2-3	many	TRBD2	CASSYGTSGGTDTQYF	TGTGCCAGCAGTTATGGGACTAGCGGGGGAACAGATACGCAGTATTTT
TRBV4-2	TRBJ2-5	many	NA	CASSQDSQETQYF	TGCGCCAGCAGCCAAGACAGCCAAGAGACCCAGTACTTC
TRBV5-1	TRBJ2-3	many	TRBD2	CASSPGLAGGFTDTQYF	TGCGCCAGCAGCCCCGGACTAGCGGGGGGTTTCACAGATACGCAGTATTTT
TRBV27	TRBJ1-2	many	TRBD1	CASRSDPGQTIYGYTF	TGTGCCAGCCGGAGTGATCCGGGACAGACGATTTATGGCTACACCTTC
TRBV6-2/TRBV6-3	TRBJ2-2	many	NA	CATGWNTGELFF	TGTGCCACAGGGTGGAACACCGGGGAGCTGTTTTTT
TRBV20-1	TRBJ1-5	few	NA	CSARGGRDSNQPQHF	TGCAGTGCTAGAGGGGGGAGGGATAGCAATCAGCCCCAGCATTTT
TRBV13	TRBJ1-1	many	NA	CASSLEGGFTEAFF	TGTGCCAGCAGCTTAGAGGGGGGGTTCACTGAAGCTTTCTTT
TRBV15	TRBJ2-7	NA	NA	CATSRDFGGIYEQYF	TGTGCCACCAGCAGAGATTTCGGCGGGATCTACGAGCAGTACTTC
TRBV4-1	TRBJ2-2	many	NA	CASSQETAAYTGELFF	TGCGCCAGCAGCCAAGAAACTGCGGCTTACACCGGGGAGCTGTTTTTT
TRBV5-1	TRBJ1-1	many	NA	CASSALTGLDTEAFF	TGCGCCAGCAGCGCACTGACAGGCCTGGACACTGAAGCTTTCTTT
TRBV4-3	TRBJ1-2	few	NA	CASSQEQGLVGHYGYTF	TGCGCCAGCAGCCAAGAGCAGGGGCTAGTGGGACACTATGGCTACACCTTC
TRBV7-9	TRBJ1-5	NA	TRBD1	CASSLGQGDQPRHF	TGTGCCAGCAGCCTGGGACAGGGGGATCAGCCCCGGCATTTT
TRBV4-2	TRBJ2-7	NA	NA	CASSQDWGSTYEQYF	TGTGCCAGCAGCCAAGATTGGGGCTCCACCTACGAGCAGTACTTC
TRBV15	TRBJ2-3	NA	NA	CATLGSDTQYF	TGTGCCACCTTAGGTTCAGATACGCAGTATTTT
TRBV19	TRBJ1-2	few	TRBD1	CASVQGAEANYGYTF	TGTGCCAGTGTACAGGGGGCAGAAGCTAACTATGGCTACACCTTC